The 25 T cell receptor beta chains reported below all come from one sample, sequenced in a study of blood T cell repertoires in COVID-19. Sequencing was performed with immunoSEQ multiplex PCR; in TCRdb, only in-frame clones are kept and a portion is missing. The sample shows under 150,000 clones, around 89% of them seen only once. Source material: peripheral blood. Every receptor here comes from a human donor in a cohort sampled during active COVID-19.

This clone is a singleton in its sample. This chain links TRBV18 with TRBJ2-4, with D tentatively TRBD1 (6 bases). Germline values: CDR1 KGHSH, CDR2 LQKENI. The CDR3 spans 16 residues. V lost 1 base to trimming and J lost 7 bases, with 17 bases between them. The CDR3 DNA follows: TGTGCCAGCTCACCACTTAACAGGGCCGGTAGGAACATTCAGTACTTC. Translation: CASSPLNRAGRNIQYF.

V is TRBV24-1 and J is TRBJ1-2; 7 bases agree with TRBD1. The junction had 6 bases not matched to a gene; V was cut back by 1 base and J by 8 bases. The CDR3 spans 14 residues. Germline lookup yields CDR1 KGHDR and CDR2 SFDVKD. The CDR3 coding sequence is TGTGCCACCAGTGATTTCCCTGACAGGGACGGCTACACCTTC. This codes for CATSDFPDRDGYTF.

The rearrangement links TRBV7-8 to TRBJ1-2, with 7 nucleotides matching TRBD1. This CDR3 has 14 residues. CDR1 is SGHVS, CDR2 FQNEAQ, per germline. V was pared by 2 bases and J by 6 bases, with 6 bases of the junction left unmatched. For the CDR3, the DNA is TGTGCCAGCAGCTTAACGGGACAGCCCCATGGCTACACCTTC. As protein: CASSLTGQPHGYTF.

This sequence joins TRBV11-1 and TRBJ1-2; TRBD1 aligns across 9 bases. The germline V gene encodes CDR1 SGHAT and CDR2 FQDESV (reference sequence). The V gene end was trimmed by 8 bases and the J gene end by 7 bases; junction bases not matched to a gene: 14. The CDR3 totals 15 residues. The CDR3 DNA follows: TGTGCCAGCTCTCGGCCGGGACAGGGCCGTGGTGGCTACACCTTC. Translating it yields CASSRPGQGRGGYTF. The whole variable domain, remainder taken from reference TRBV11-1 and TRBJ1-2, is EAEVAQSPRYKITEKSQAVAFWCDPISGHATLYWYRQILGQGPELLVQFQDESVVDDSQLPKDRFSAERLKGVDSTLKIQPAELGDSAMYLCASSRPGQGRGGYTFGSGTRLTVV.

The chain combines TRBV7-2 with TRBJ2-7, with TRBD2 matching over 10 bases. Losses at the gene ends were 1 base for V and 9 bases for J; bases not matched to a gene: 3. The CDR3 extends over 13 amino acids. Germline CDR1 reads SGHTA; CDR2 reads FQGNSA. CDR3 DNA sequence: TGTGCCAGCAGCTTAGAGAGCGGGGGGGCGCAGTACTTC. This encodes CASSLESGGAQYF.

This sequence joins TRBV11-3 and TRBJ2-7; tentatively, D is TRBD2 (6 bases). This CDR3 is built from 13 residues. V shed 2 bases and J shed 4 bases, with 9 bases lying between them. Looked up from germline, CDR1 is SGHNT and CDR2 is YENEEA. CDR3 bases: TGTGCCAGCAGCTTAAGCGGGCGGTACGAGCAGTACTTC. It yields the protein CASSLSGRYEQYF.

The chain has TRBV7-2 and TRBJ2-1; perhaps TRBD1 as D (6 bases). The germline V and J ends were trimmed by 5 bases and 5 bases, with 13 bases remaining between them. The germline V gene has CDR1 SGHTA and CDR2 FQGNSA. The CDR3 is made up of 14 amino acids. The chain's CDR3 is CASSKQGFNNEQFF. CDR3 bases: TGTGCCAGCAGCAAACAGGGATTTAACAATGAGCAGTTCTTC.

This sequence joins TRBV5-1 and TRBJ1-1, with D tentatively TRBD1 (5 bases). CDR1 and CDR2 from the germline V gene are SGHRS and YFSETQ. V was pared by 6 bases and J by 1 base, with 13 bases between. The CDR3 contains 14 residues. CDR3 amino acids: CASTSQGGNTEAFF. CDR3 nucleotide sequence: TGCGCCAGCACCTCCCAGGGTGGGAACACTGAAGCTTTCTTT.

This clone was seen more than once but under ten times. The J gene is TRBJ1-2, the V gene TRBV7-9, with 7 bases aligning to TRBD1. The CDR3 spans 14 residues. Germline-derived CDR1 and CDR2 are SEHNR and FQNEAQ (reference sequence). The trim removed 6 bases at V and 3 bases at J, leaving 7 bases unmatched. The CDR3 sequence: CASRSGTADYGYTF. For the CDR3, the DNA is TGTGCCAGCAGATCGGGGACAGCAGACTATGGCTACACCTTC.

The gene calls are TRBV18 and TRBJ1-5; D unresolved. Deletions cut 1 base from V and 0 bases from J, with 7 bases between. The CDR3 is 15 residues long. Germline-derived CDR1 and CDR2 are KGHSH and LQKENI. CDR3 nucleotides: TGTGCCAGCTCACCACGGGAGGGTAGCAATCAGCCCCAGCATTTT. Protein sequence: CASSPREGSNQPQHF.

This chain links TRBV10-3 with TRBJ2-5, with 9 bases aligning to TRBD1. The germline gives CDR1 ENHRY, CDR2 SYGVKD. Trimming cost V 6 bases and J 2 bases; bases outside gene matches: 4. The CDR3 totals 14 residues. DNA for the CDR3: TGTGCCATCAGAGAAGACAGGGGGCAAGAGACCCAGTACTTC. This sequence encodes CAIREDRGQETQYF.

The chain has TRBV7-2 and TRBJ2-7; possible D gene TRBD2, 5 bases. Germline CDR1 and CDR2: SGHTA and FQGNSA. V lost 5 bases to trimming and J lost 2 bases, with 10 bases between them. The CDR3 consists of 13 residues. CDR3 amino acids: CASSTGSPYEQYF. The CDR3 nucleotides read TGTGCCAGCAGCACGGGGAGTCCCTACGAGCAGTACTTC.

The rearrangement joins TRBV5-5 to TRBJ2-7; D perhaps matches TRBD1 (7 bases). The CDR3 is 14 amino acids. V was pared by 0 bases and J by 3 bases, with 10 bases between. Germline CDR1 reads SGHKS; CDR2 reads YYEKEE (reference sequence). CDR3 residues: CASSLAGDSYEQYF. CDR3 bases: TGTGCCAGCAGCTTGGCGGGGGACAGCTACGAGCAGTACTTC.

This clone was seen once. The V call is TRBV7-8, the J call TRBJ2-7, with a tentative D call TRBD1 (5 bases). Per germline, CDR1 SGHVS and CDR2 FQNEAQ. This CDR3 has 15 amino acids. The V gene lost 5 bases and the J gene lost 6 bases, with 20 bases spanning the gap. The CDR3 is CASSLLLDIVGEQYF. The CDR3 DNA is TGTGCCAGCAGCCTTCTACTGGACATTGTAGGCGAGCAGTACTTC.

This chain links TRBV7-8 with TRBJ1-6, with D unresolved. There are 15 residues in the CDR3. Trimming pared 4 bases from V and 9 bases from J, leaving 16 bases between. Germline CDR1 SGHVS, CDR2 FQNEAQ. This CDR3 reads CASSSRASRGSPLHF. The CDR3 DNA follows: TGTGCCAGCAGCTCCCGGGCCTCCCGGGGTTCACCCCTCCACTTT.

The chain employs TRBV6-5 and TRBJ1-1; no firm D call. This CDR3 is built from 14 residues. Per the germline V gene, CDR1 is MNHEY and CDR2 is SVGAGI. V was pared by 4 bases and J by 0 bases, with 9 bases between. CDR3 in DNA: TGTGCCAGCAGTTCTAGCCTCATGAACACTGAAGCTTTCTTT. Translated, it gives CASSSSLMNTEAFF.

The rearrangement joins TRBV4-1 to TRBJ2-7, with D maybe TRBD1 (6 bases). The CDR3 contains 14 residues. Trimming stripped 5 bases from V and 0 bases from J, with 11 bases between. CDR1 is MGHRA and CDR2 is YSYEKL in the germline V gene. The CDR3 DNA is TGCGCCAGCAGCTACCGGGACAACTCCTACGAGCAGTACTTC. Its protein product is CASSYRDNSYEQYF.

V is TRBV7-3 and J is TRBJ2-2; 9 bases are shared with TRBD1. The CDR3 contains 17 residues. The germline gives CDR1 SGHTA, CDR2 FQGTGA. V lost 6 bases, J lost 5 bases, and 13 bases stayed unmatched. CDR3 DNA sequence: TGTGCCAGCAGTCATGCCTCGACAGGGGGTTTTACCGGGGAGCTGTTTTTT. It translates to CASSHASTGGFTGELFF.

V is TRBV10-3 and J is TRBJ2-7; the D gene is possibly TRBD1 (5 bases). The ends were cut back, 2 bases at V and 4 bases at J, with 18 bases in the middle. The CDR3 loop spans 16 amino acids. CDR1 is ENHRY and CDR2 is SYGVKD in the germline V gene. Here the CDR3 DNA reads TGTGCCATCAGTGAGAAATCAGGGTATCCGGAGTACGAGCAGTACTTC. It yields the protein CAISEKSGYPEYEQYF.

The chain joins TRBV11-2 to TRBJ2-1, with D perhaps matching TRBD1 (6 bases). The germline V and J ends were trimmed by 1 base and 1 base, with 11 bases remaining between them. Germline assignment: CDR1 SGHAT and CDR2 FQNNGV. This CDR3 contains 16 residues. CDR3 sequence: CASSLGNRESYNEQFF. The CDR3 DNA follows: TGTGCCAGCAGCTTAGGCAACAGGGAATCCTACAATGAGCAGTTCTTC.

The rearrangement joins TRBV27 to TRBJ1-5; the D gene is possibly TRBD1 (5 bases). Germline values: CDR1 MNHEY, CDR2 SMNVEV (reference sequence). The length of the CDR3 is 17 residues. The V end was cut by 4 bases, the J end by 0 bases, with 16 bases between. CDR3 residues: CASSYLPPGYSNQPQHF. CDR3 in DNA: TGTGCCAGCAGTTACCTCCCCCCAGGGTATAGCAATCAGCCCCAGCATTTT.

In this sample, this clone turned up once. A junction boundary mismatches the germline segment, possibly from a read error. The chain employs TRBV6-5 and TRBJ1-3; 7 positions match TRBD1. The CDR3 has 14 amino acids. Germline CDR1 MNHEY, CDR2 SVGAGI. For the CDR3, the DNA is TGTGCCAGCACTTACAGGGGCTCTGGAAACACCATATATTTT. Protein product: CASTYRGSGNTIYF.

The genes are TRBV18 and TRBJ1-3, with a tentative D call TRBD1 (5 bases). V was clipped by 2 bases and J by 0 bases, with 11 bases between them. The germline CDR1 and CDR2 sequences are KGHSH and LQKENI. The CDR3 consists of 16 residues. As DNA, the CDR3 is TGTGCCAGCTCACCAAAGGGGCGGCCCTCTGGAAACACCATATATTTT. This encodes CASSPKGRPSGNTIYF.

This CDR3 is CASSPQGRDGYTF. The CDR3 coding sequence is TGTGCCAGCAGCCCACAGGGGAGAGATGGCTACACCTTC. The rearrangement uses TRBV9 and TRBJ1-2, with TRBD1 identical over 7 bases. Germline V gives CDR1 SGDLS, CDR2 YYNGEE. CDR3 length equals 13 residues. V was clipped by 4 bases and J by 6 bases; unmatched bases: 6.

The sample holds a few counts of this clone. The chain has TRBV6-6 and TRBJ2-1, with 7 bases fitting TRBD1. J was trimmed by 6 bases and V by 5 bases; bases with no gene match: 19. The CDR3 contains 18 residues. Germline CDR1 MNHNY, CDR2 SVGAGI (reference sequence). CDR3 coding DNA: TGTGCCAGCAGTCTAACCCATATCGAACCGACAGGGAGCAATGAGCAGTTCTTC. It is translated as CASSLTHIEPTGSNEQFF.